Listed here are 25 T cell receptor beta chains from one sample, sequenced in a study of T cells in Graves' hyperthyroidism and ophthalmopathy. RNA transcripts were the template for amplifying TCR beta CDR3 regions. Using the HTBI primer set, a first-round RT-PCR was run on the TCR CDR3. TCRdb analysed the multiplex PCR reads with MiXCR anew, one entry per CDR3 protein. The table records approximately 320,000 distinct CDR3 sequences, approximately 15% of them present only once. The source material was blood. The receptors derive from a young man with Graves' hyperthyroidism.

This clonotype showed up just a few times. This clone may be a read error of a much larger clone one base away. The V and J genes are TRBV5-1 and TRBJ1-1; D not resolved. This CDR3 region has 13 residues. The germline V gene has CDR1 SGHRS and CDR2 YFSETQ. The DNA of the CDR3 is TGCGCCAGCCTGCTCGGTGAAGGCACTGAAGCTCTCTTT. It codes for CASLLGEGTEALF.

There are many counts of this clonotype. The chain links TRBV12-3 or TRBV12-4 to TRBJ2-1, with D unresolved. Deletions cut 3 bases from V and 5 bases from J, with 8 bases between. The CDR3 consists of 13 residues. The CDR3 protein is CASSFGPDNEQFF. The CDR3 region has the DNA TGTGCCAGCAGTTTTGGCCCAGACAATGAGCAGTTCTTC.

The sample holds many counts of this clonotype. The V call is TRBV7-2, the J call TRBJ2-2; D gene uncertain. V lost 5 bases, J lost 0 bases, and 7 bases lay in between. Germline V lookup: CDR1 SGHTA, CDR2 FQGNSA. The CDR3 runs 14 residues. CDR3 loop: CASSQWSNTGELFF. CDR3 in DNA: TGTGCCAGCAGCCAGTGGTCGAACACCGGGGAGCTGTTTTTT.

The chain uses TRBV3-1 and TRBJ2-2; D is uncertain. The V gene lost 2 bases and the J gene lost 7 bases, with 5 bases spanning the gap. This CDR3 has 12 amino acids. Germline V gene data show CDR1 as LGHDT and CDR2 as YNNKEL (reference sequence). The CDR3 sequence is CASSQLDGELFF. The CDR3 region has the DNA TGTGCCAGCAGCCAACTCGACGGGGAGCTGTTTTTT.

There are many counts of this clonotype. The chain is built from TRBV20-1 and TRBJ1-1, with D tentatively TRBD1 (5 bases). Germline loops: CDR1 DFQATT, CDR2 SNEGSKA (reference sequence). The V and J ends lost 2 bases and 4 bases respectively, with 8 bases between them. This CDR3 region has 12 residues. CDR3 sequence: CSARTGTTEAFF. CDR3 DNA sequence: TGCAGTGCTAGAACAGGTACCACTGAAGCTTTCTTT.

This clonotype appeared many times. This chain joins TRBV6-1 and TRBJ2-7; no clear D gene. Germline V gives CDR1 MNHNS, CDR2 SASEGT. Trimming stripped 10 bases from V and 5 bases from J, with 18 bases between. This CDR3 is 13 amino acids long. DNA of the CDR3: TGTGCCACCGCAGACCGAAATAAAGACGAGCAGTACTTC. As protein: CATADRNKDEQYF.

This clonotype was seen repeatedly, ten times or more. One junction end does not reproduce the germline sequence, and a read error may be involved. This chain joins TRBV11-2 and TRBJ2-5, with TRBD2 identical over 11 bases. Germline V lookup: CDR1 SGHAT, CDR2 FQNNGV. The CDR3 is made up of 15 amino acids. CDR3 residues: CASTLMTSGNGASNF. The CDR3 DNA reads TGTGCCAGCACCCTAATGACTAGCGGGAATGGGGCCAGTAACTTC.

The chain employs TRBV12-5 and TRBJ2-7; D tentatively reads TRBD1 or TRBD2 (5 bases each). Per germline, CDR1 LGHNT and CDR2 FRNRAP. The CDR3 has 20 residues. Trimming took off 0 bases at V and 5 bases at J, with 29 bases between the two ends. CDR3 residues: CASGLVPGSTPYRDRDEQYF. The CDR3 nucleotides read TGTGCTAGTGGTTTGGTACCAGGGTCTACGCCCTACCGGGATAGGGACGAGCAGTACTTC.

In this sample, this clonotype turned up many times. The chain is built from TRBV27 and TRBJ1-6; possible D gene TRBD1, 6 bases. Trimming cost V 6 bases and J 9 bases, with 12 bases left between them. CDR1 is MNHEY and CDR2 is SMNVEV in the germline V gene (reference sequence). The length of the CDR3 is 13 residues. The DNA of the CDR3 is TGTGCCAGCAGACAGGGTAGGGGTTCACCCCTCCACTTT. This sequence encodes CASRQGRGSPLHF.

The V call is TRBV2, the J call TRBJ1-2, with D possibly being TRBD1 (5 bases). The CDR3 is made up of 14 amino acids. V lost 10 bases and J lost 5, with 20 bases in between. The germline V gene encodes CDR1 SNHLY and CDR2 FYNNEI. CDR3 bases: TGTGCCAACCAGGGAGAGAGACGGATATATGGCTACACCTTC. Protein product: CANQGERRIYGYTF.

The rearrangement uses TRBV28 and TRBJ1-5, with 9 bases that match TRBD1. The trim removed 5 bases at V and 6 bases at J, leaving 8 bases unmatched. CDR1 MDHEN and CDR2 SYDVKM come from the germline V gene. The CDR3 contains 15 residues. The CDR3 DNA reads as TGTGCCAGCAGTCCCGGGGACAGGGTGGCTCAGCCCCAGCATTTT. This translates into CASSPGDRVAQPQHF.

CDR3: CASSGRQGEAQHF. The CDR3 DNA reads TGTGCCAGCAGTGGACGACAGGGTGAGGCCCAGCATTTT. This chain connects TRBV6-2 or TRBV6-3 to TRBJ1-5, with 7 nucleotides matching TRBD1. V lost 5 bases, J lost 11 bases, and 9 bases stayed unmatched. The germline CDR1 and CDR2 sequences are MNHEY and SVGEGT. CDR3 size: 13 residues.

The sample holds many counts of this clonotype. The V gene is TRBV6-1, the J gene TRBJ2-7; 9 nucleotides line up with TRBD2. Germline V CDR1 and CDR2: MNHNS, SASEGT. This CDR3 is built from 20 residues. J gave up 7 bases and V 3 bases, and 25 bases lay outside the gene matches. CDR3: CASSDQEPGTSISTSVEQYF. The CDR3, as DNA: TGTGCCAGCAGTGATCAGGAGCCCGGGACTAGCATCTCCACCTCGGTTGAGCAGTACTTC.

This clonotype was seen a few times. A read error is likely, as this CDR3 ends without the conserved phenylalanine or tryptophan. The V gene is TRBV29-1, the J gene TRBJ1-3, with D unclear. Trimming cost V 6 bases and J 6 bases, with 6 bases left between them. This CDR3 contains 10 residues. Germline CDR1 reads SQVTM; CDR2 reads ANQGSEA. The CDR3 DNA sequence: TGCAGCGTCGAGGAAAACACCATATATCTT. Translation gives CSVEENTIYL.

This clonotype occurred many times. The rearrangement links TRBV12-3 or TRBV12-4 to TRBJ2-1; perhaps TRBD1 as D (6 bases). V shed 2 bases and J shed 9 bases, with 17 bases lying between them. The CDR3 consists of 15 residues. CDR3 sequence: CASSLMGAGEVEQFF. CDR3 nucleotides: TGTGCCAGCAGTTTAATGGGGGCGGGTGAAGTTGAGCAGTTCTTC.

This clonotype was recorded many times. The gene calls are TRBV7-2 and TRBJ2-7, with D unresolved. V gave up 1 base and J gave up 2 bases, with 9 bases separating them. CDR3 length: 14 amino acids. Germline V gene lookup returns CDR1 SGHTA and CDR2 FQGNSA. CDR3 amino acids: CASSLGGGPYEQYF. The CDR3 DNA reads as TGTGCCAGCAGCTTAGGTGGCGGCCCCTACGAGCAGTACTTC.

The chain couples TRBV6-1 to TRBJ1-3, with a weak D call TRBD1 (5 bases). The CDR3 consists of 13 residues. Germline V CDR1 and CDR2: MNHNS, SASEGT. V was pared by 6 bases and J by 2 bases, with 8 bases between. CDR3 residues: CASRGGTGNTIYF. In DNA, the CDR3 is TGTGCCAGCAGGGGGGGGACTGGAAACACCATATATTTT.

This clonotype was observed at least ten times. The chain is built from TRBV7-8 and TRBJ1-1; D call uncertain. The CDR3 has 15 residues. The V end lost 3 bases, the J end lost 1 base, and 12 bases lay between the germline ends. Per germline, CDR1 SGHVS and CDR2 FQNEAQ. The CDR3 reads CASSFLPSPNTEAFF. The CDR3 coding sequence is TGTGCCAGCAGCTTTCTGCCGAGCCCGAACACTGAAGCTTTCTTT.

This clonotype was counted many times. The J gene is TRBJ1-1, the V gene TRBV19; no reliable D call. Trimming shortened V by 3 bases and J by 6 bases, and 11 bases separated the two germline ends. The germline CDR1 and CDR2 sequences are LNHDA and SQIVND (reference sequence). This CDR3 is built from 13 residues. The chain's CDR3 is CASSITGVAEAFF. CDR3 in DNA: TGTGCCAGTAGTATTACCGGGGTGGCTGAAGCTTTCTTT.

This clonotype was observed a few times. The rearrangement uses TRBV7-9 and TRBJ2-5; D is ambiguous. This CDR3 has 13 residues. The V gene's germline CDR1 is SEHNR and CDR2 FQNEAQ (reference sequence). Between the trimmed V and J ends, which lost 5 bases and 5 bases, there was a span of 12 bases. The CDR3 coding sequence is TGTGCCAGCAGCCCCCCCTCGATGGAGACCCAGTACTTC. Translating it yields CASSPPSMETQYF.

Turning to this clonotype: Germline and junction disagree at one end, which may indicate a read error. The rearrangement uses TRBV11-2 and TRBJ2-6; 7 bases align to TRBD1. Germline V CDR1 and CDR2: SGHAT, FQNNGV. CDR3 size: 14 residues. CDR3 coding DNA: TGTGCCAGCAGCCGTCTTGCAGGGGGCAACGTCCTGACTTTC. Residues: CASSRLAGGNVLTF.

This clonotype has a count of ten or more. The J gene is TRBJ2-1, the V gene TRBV27; D tentatively fits TRBD1 or TRBD2 (5 bases each). V lost 7 bases, J lost 11 bases, and 21 bases lay in between. The CDR3 sequence is 14 residues long. CDR1 and CDR2 (germline): MNHEY, SMNVEV (reference sequence). The CDR3 bases are TGTGCCAGCAAGTCCCCCCCGGGGCTAGCCCAGCAGTTCTTC. Amino acids: CASKSPPGLAQQFF.

This clonotype was observed many times. J is TRBJ2-2 and V is TRBV2, with D unresolved. The length of the CDR3 is 14 residues. Germline V gene lookup returns CDR1 SNHLY and CDR2 FYNNEI. V lost 3 bases, J lost 3 bases, and 8 bases lay in between. This chain's CDR3 is CASSDVRYTGELFF. In DNA form, the CDR3 reads TGTGCCAGCAGTGATGTCCGCTACACCGGGGAGCTGTTTTTT.

The genes are TRBV5-6 and TRBJ2-1, with TRBD1 as a possible D gene (5 bases). The V gene lost 2 bases and the J gene lost 7 bases, with 16 bases spanning the gap. The CDR3 consists of 15 residues. The germline CDR1 and CDR2 sequences are SGHDT and YYEEEE. CDR3 region: CASSFPQGEQNEQFF. The CDR3 DNA reads as TGTGCCAGCAGCTTTCCCCAAGGGGAACAAAATGAGCAGTTCTTC.

This clonotype was picked up many times. V gene TRBV7-9 combines with J gene TRBJ1-1; D not certain. The CDR3 contains 15 residues. The V and J ends lost 6 bases and 6 bases respectively, with 20 bases between them. CDR1 SEHNR and CDR2 FQNEAQ come from the germline V gene (reference sequence). The CDR3 protein is CASRGKWREGSEAFF. In DNA form, the CDR3 reads TGTGCCAGCAGAGGGAAGTGGAGGGAAGGGTCTGAAGCTTTCTTT.